This TCR beta chain was sequenced during a study of blood T cell repertoires in COVID-19. Across the study: Sources were T cells, B-cell-depleted T cells, or PBMCs; the material itself was cDNA or gDNA.

The CDR3 length is 15 residues. Germline values: CDR1 SGHNT, CDR2 YENEEA. The germline V and J ends were trimmed by 6 bases and 4 bases, with 17 bases remaining between them. Sequencing used immunoSEQ multiplex PCR; TCRdb keeps in-frame clones, though not all of them. The table records 200,000 to 300,000 clones, approximately 89% of them present only once. Sequenced sample: PBMCs or T cells enriched from blood (not recorded which). The chain has TRBV11-3 and TRBJ2-3; no clear D. This clonotype was sampled from a woman between 40 and 50 years old with acute COVID-19. The CDR3 reads CASSSVWLRADTQYF. In DNA, the CDR3 is TGTGCCAGCAGTTCCGTCTGGCTCCGGGCAGATACGCAGTATTTT. Full variable domain (outside the CDR3, taken from reference TRBV11-3 and TRBJ2-3): EAGVVQSPRYKIIEKKQPVAFWCNPISGHNTLYWYLQNLGQGPELLIRYENEEAVDDSQLPKDRFSAERLKGVDSTLKIQPAELGDSAVYLCASSSVWLRADTQYFGPGTRLTVL.